These 27 T cell receptor beta chains came from one sample sequenced in a study of cytotoxic CD8 clonotypes in ibrutinib-treated CLL. Sequencing was performed with immunoSEQ multiplex PCR; in TCRdb, only in-frame clones are kept and a portion is missing. The repertoire holds some 200,000 clones, with just over 70% as singletons. This sample comprised PBMCs, obtained after 12 months of ibrutinib treatment. These receptors were obtained from a human donor with chronic lymphocytic leukemia.

This clone was detected once. J is TRBJ1-2 and V is TRBV5-1; D not resolved. Trimming stripped 4 bases from V and 4 bases from J, with 14 bases between. Per germline, CDR1 SGHRS and CDR2 YFSETQ. This CDR3 is built from 14 residues. CDR3 nucleotides: TGCGCCAGCAGCGTTTCGATGGAAGCCTATGGCTACACCTTC. Translated, it gives CASSVSMEAYGYTF.

This clone was seen more than once but under ten times. V usage is TRBV7-3 and J usage is TRBJ2-2, with TRBD1 matching 7 bases. The CDR3 contains 14 residues. The junction had 4 bases not matched to a gene; V was cut back by 4 bases and J by 5 bases. Germline lookup yields CDR1 SGHTA and CDR2 FQGTGA. CDR3 residues: CASSSMTGTGELFF. The CDR3 nucleotides are TGTGCCAGCAGCTCCATGACAGGGACCGGGGAGCTGTTTTTT.

The chain employs TRBV5-1 and TRBJ1-6, with D unclear. The CDR3 runs 16 residues. Trimming removed 4 bases at V and 0 bases at J, with 11 bases between. CDR1 SGHRS and CDR2 YFSETQ come from the germline V gene. Written as DNA, the CDR3 is TGCGCCAGCAGCGTGACGGAAAGCTCCTATAATTCACCCCTCCACTTT. It yields the protein CASSVTESSYNSPLHF.

The V call is TRBV7-6, the J call TRBJ1-2; no clear D. Trimming left V 1 base short and J 4 bases short, with 4 bases between. This CDR3 has 12 residues. Germline-derived CDR1 and CDR2 are SGHVS and FNYEAQ. The CDR3 loop reads CASSLDGYGYTF. The DNA for the CDR3 is TGTGCCAGCAGCTTAGACGGCTATGGCTACACCTTC.

This clone was seen only once. The gene calls are TRBV30 and TRBJ2-3; tentatively, D is TRBD1 or TRBD2 (5 bases each). CDR3 size: 12 residues. V shed 0 bases and J shed 10 bases, with 11 bases lying between them. Per germline, CDR1 GTSNPN and CDR2 SVGIG (reference sequence). The CDR3 nucleotides read TGTGCCTGGAGTGTAAAGGTGGGGGCGCAGTATTTT. Translated, it gives CAWSVKVGAQYF.

This clone was seen a single time. V gene TRBV4-1 combines with J gene TRBJ1-5, with D hard to call. The germline CDR1 and CDR2 sequences are MGHRA and YSYEKL. The CDR3 has 14 amino acids. The V and J ends lost 7 bases and 5 bases respectively, with 15 bases between them. In DNA, the CDR3 is TGCGCCAGCAACCGAGGCGGCTTTGATCAGCCCCAGCATTTT. Residues: CASNRGGFDQPQHF.

CDR3 loop: CASSVVGQSYSPLHF. DNA for the CDR3: TGTGCCAGCAGCGTAGTAGGCCAAAGTTATTCACCCCTCCACTTT. This chain connects TRBV9 to TRBJ1-6; D gene uncertain. The V and J ends lost 0 bases and 8 bases respectively, with 12 bases between them. Germline CDR1 is SGDLS and CDR2 is YYNGEE. This CDR3 region has 15 residues.

V is TRBV11-2 and J is TRBJ2-5; no reliable D call. The germline V and J ends were trimmed by 3 bases and 0 bases, with 11 bases remaining between them. In germline, CDR1 is SGHAT, CDR2 FQNNGV. This CDR3 contains 15 residues. This CDR3 is CASSFGFLYQETQYF. CDR3 in DNA: TGTGCCAGCAGCTTCGGGTTTTTGTACCAAGAGACCCAGTACTTC.

This clone was picked up many times. The V call is TRBV29-1, the J call TRBJ2-7; no definite D call. The length of the CDR3 is 14 residues. Deletions cut 3 bases from V and 0 bases from J, with 12 bases between. Germline lookup yields CDR1 SQVTM and CDR2 ANQGSEA. CDR3 bases: TGCAGCGTTGAGTGGCCAGCGAGCTCCTACGAGCAGTACTTC. Its translation is CSVEWPASSYEQYF.

The chain carries TRBV30 and TRBJ2-3; D unclear. Looked up from germline, CDR1 is GTSNPN and CDR2 is SVGIG (reference sequence). Trimming shortened V by 4 bases and J by 3 bases, and 14 bases separated the two germline ends. There are 14 residues in the CDR3. In DNA, the CDR3 is TGTGCCTGGACACCAAACAGTTGGACAGATACGCAGTATTTT. As protein: CAWTPNSWTDTQYF.

This clone turned up a few times. The chain carries TRBV5-1 and TRBJ2-1; D not certain. V dropped 0 bases and J dropped 5 bases, with 9 bases sitting between them. CDR1 is SGHRS, CDR2 YFSETQ, per germline. The CDR3 is 14 residues long. As DNA, the CDR3 is TGCGCCAGCAGCTTGGTGGCAGTTAACAATGAGCAGTTCTTC. It encodes CASSLVAVNNEQFF.

This chain links TRBV5-1 with TRBJ2-5, with TRBD1 as a possible D gene (5 bases). The V and J ends lost 5 bases and 1 base respectively, with 15 bases between them. This CDR3 contains 15 residues. Germline V gene sequence: CDR1 SGHRS, CDR2 YFSETQ. CDR3 coding DNA: TGCGCCAGCAGTATGCAGGGTTTCGTCCAAGAGACCCAGTACTTC. The encoded protein is CASSMQGFVQETQYF.

V and J are TRBV5-6 and TRBJ2-3; tentative D call: TRBD2 (5 bases). In germline, CDR1 is SGHDT, CDR2 YYEEEE. V was cut by 1 base and J by 2 bases, with 11 bases left in between. The CDR3 is 15 residues long. The CDR3 reads CASSLLQRDTDTQYF. In nucleotides, the CDR3 is TGTGCCAGCAGCTTGTTACAGAGGGACACAGATACGCAGTATTTT.

The rearrangement joins TRBV28 to TRBJ2-1; D not resolved. V lost 3 bases, J lost 2 bases, and 8 bases lay in between. Germline CDR1 is MDHEN and CDR2 is SYDVKM. CDR3 length: 14 residues. CDR3 bases: TGTGCCAGCAGTTTGAACGGTGCCTACAATGAGCAGTTCTTC. Translating it yields CASSLNGAYNEQFF.

This clone was picked up a small number of times. CDR3 DNA: TGCGCCAGCAGCGGGGACGGACTGGCAACTAATGAAAAACTGTTTTTT. Protein sequence: CASSGDGLATNEKLFF. The chain is built from TRBV5-1 and TRBJ1-4, with D maybe TRBD1 (5 bases). V was shortened by 4 bases and J by 0 bases, with 13 bases between the two germline ends. The CDR3 runs to 16 residues. CDR1 is SGHRS, CDR2 YFSETQ, per germline. Drawing the rest from reference TRBV5-1 and TRBJ1-4, the complete variable domain is KAGVTQTPRYLIKTRGQQVTLSCSPISGHRSVSWYQQTPGQGLQFLFEYFSETQRNKGNFPGRFSGRQFSNSRSEMNVSTLELGDSALYLCASSGDGLATNEKLFFGSGTQLSVL.

DNA of the CDR3: TGTGCCAGCAGCCTCTCGCTAGGCTACACCTTC. This codes for CASSLSLGYTF. The rearrangement uses TRBV7-9 and TRBJ1-2; D not resolved. Germline V gives CDR1 SEHNR, CDR2 FQNEAQ (reference sequence). The CDR3 sequence is 11 residues long. Trimming removed 5 bases from V and 8 bases from J, with 9 bases in between.

In this sample, this clone turned up once. An end of the junction differs from the germline gene, which may be a read error. CDR3 in amino acids: CASSSAGAGETQYF. CDR3 sequence (DNA): TGTGCTAGCAGCTCCGCTGGGGCCGGAGAGACCCAGTACTTC. The chain combines TRBV7-7 with TRBJ2-5, with TRBD1 as a possible D gene (5 bases). Per the germline V gene, CDR1 is SSHAT and CDR2 is FNYEAQ (reference sequence). This CDR3 has 14 residues.

V gene TRBV5-1 combines with J gene TRBJ1-2; 12 nucleotides align to TRBD1. V was pared by 5 bases and J by 5 bases, with 7 bases of the junction left unmatched. This CDR3 contains 15 residues. Germline V lookup: CDR1 SGHRS, CDR2 YFSETQ. This CDR3 reads CASRERGQGAYGYTF. CDR3 in DNA: TGCGCCAGCAGGGAAAGGGGACAGGGGGCATATGGCTACACCTTC.

The CDR3 is CASSFQRGAYNEQFF. The CDR3 region has the DNA TGTGCCAGCAGCTTCCAGCGGGGGGCCTACAATGAGCAGTTCTTC. The genes are TRBV7-3 and TRBJ2-1, with 9 positions matching TRBD2. V dropped 3 bases and J dropped 2; count of bases not matched to a gene: 2. Germline V gene data show CDR1 as SGHTA and CDR2 as FQGTGA. The CDR3 is 15 residues long. The full variable domain, its missing parts supplied by reference TRBV7-3 and TRBJ2-1, is GAGVSQTPSNKVTEKGKYVELRCDPISGHTALYWYRQSLGQGPEFLIYFQGTGAADDSGLPNDRFFAVRPEGSVSTLKIQRTERGDSAVYLCASSFQRGAYNEQFFGPGTRLTVL.

J is TRBJ2-7 and V is TRBV11-3; D is perhaps TRBD2 (5 bases). The CDR3 totals 14 residues. From germline, CDR1 is SGHNT and CDR2 YENEEA. V lost 1 base to trimming and J lost 2 bases, with 9 bases between them. The DNA for the CDR3 is TGTGCCAGCAGCTTAGGGGCCGGGACCTACGAGCAGTACTTC. Translation gives CASSLGAGTYEQYF.

V and J are TRBV11-2 and TRBJ1-1; D is unclear. Germline V gene data show CDR1 as SGHAT and CDR2 as FQNNGV. CDR3 length: 15 residues. The V and J ends lost 4 bases and 0 bases respectively, with 12 bases between them. The DNA of the CDR3 is TGTGCCAGCAGCTCCAGGCCGCCCATGAACACTGAAGCTTTCTTT. As protein: CASSSRPPMNTEAFF.

This chain links TRBV29-1 with TRBJ2-5; D gene unclear. Trimming removed 4 bases from V and 0 bases from J, with 6 bases in between. There are 12 residues in the CDR3. Germline V gene sequence: CDR1 SQVTM, CDR2 ANQGSEA. CDR3 DNA: TGCAGCGTTGCCGGGTACCAAGAGACCCAGTACTTC. Protein product: CSVAGYQETQYF.

The chain uses TRBV5-1 and TRBJ2-2, with 9 bases lining up with TRBD1. Trimming at V came to 3 bases and at J to 2 bases, leaving 2 bases not matched to a gene. The germline V gene has CDR1 SGHRS and CDR2 YFSETQ. This CDR3 is 15 amino acids long. For the CDR3, the DNA is TGCGCCAGCAGCTCGGGACAGGGAAACACCGGGGAGCTGTTTTTT. Amino acid sequence: CASSSGQGNTGELFF. The whole variable domain, remainder taken from reference TRBV5-1 and TRBJ2-2, is KAGVTQTPRYLIKTRGQQVTLSCSPISGHRSVSWYQQTPGQGLQFLFEYFSETQRNKGNFPGRFSGRQFSNSRSEMNVSTLELGDSALYLCASSSGQGNTGELFFGEGSRLTVL.

The rearrangement joins TRBV29-1 to TRBJ1-5; D gene unclear. Germline assignment: CDR1 SQVTM and CDR2 ANQGSEA. The ends were cut back, 7 bases at V and 1 base at J, with 8 bases in the middle. CDR3 length equals 12 residues. CDR3 bases: TGCAGCGCAGTCTCCAGCAATCAGCCCCAGCATTTT. Protein product: CSAVSSNQPQHF.

The chain recombines TRBV9 with TRBJ1-1, with a weak D call TRBD1 (5 bases). Germline V gene data show CDR1 as SGDLS and CDR2 as YYNGEE. V was pared by 0 bases and J by 8 bases, with 17 bases between. This CDR3 contains 15 residues. This CDR3 reads CASSVVQGGKQEAFF. The CDR3 coding sequence is TGTGCCAGCAGCGTAGTTCAGGGCGGTAAACAAGAAGCTTTCTTT.

This clone was counted a few times. The chain couples TRBV7-2 to TRBJ2-7; 7 bases line up with TRBD1. The germline CDR1 and CDR2 sequences are SGHTA and FQGNSA. The junction had 7 bases not matched to a gene; V was cut back by 5 bases and J by 3 bases. CDR3 length: 14 amino acids. The CDR3 sequence is CASSKGQHRYEQYF. The CDR3 bases are TGTGCCAGCAGCAAGGGACAGCACCGCTACGAGCAGTACTTC.

The gene calls are TRBV9 and TRBJ2-1; perhaps TRBD2 as D (6 bases). Trimming pared 0 bases from V and 1 base from J, leaving 11 bases between. This CDR3 comprises 16 residues. The germline V gene has CDR1 SGDLS and CDR2 YYNGEE. CDR3 region: CASSVEARGSYNEQFF. DNA of the CDR3: TGTGCCAGCAGCGTAGAGGCACGGGGGTCCTACAATGAGCAGTTCTTC.